A single sample gave rise to the 10 T cell receptor beta chains below, sequenced in a study of early T cells in non-severe SARS-CoV-2 infection. TCRdb reprocessed the 5' RACE reads with MiXCR, giving one entry per CDR3 protein. The sample holds about 67,000 distinct CDR3 sequences, 11% seen once. The sample was whole blood. The receptors derive from an adult who was a healthcare worker with PCR-confirmed SARS-CoV-2 infection or an uninfected control (not recorded which).

Many counts were recorded for this clonotype. CDR3 amino acids: CSGTTWRGTQYF. For the CDR3, the DNA is TGCAGCGGCACGACGTGGCGAGGGACCCAGTACTTC. The chain joins TRBV29-1 to TRBJ2-5; D is undetermined. Looked up from germline, CDR1 is SQVTM and CDR2 is ANQGSEA. The CDR3 is 12 amino acids. V lost 7 bases to trimming and J lost 7 bases, with 16 bases between them.

The genes are TRBV20-1 and TRBJ1-1, with TRBD1 matching 10 bases. The CDR3 has 15 amino acids. Germline CDR1 and CDR2: DFQATT and SNEGSKA (reference sequence). Trimming took 3 bases from V and 1 from J; bases not matched to a gene: 5. CDR3 region: CSARGTGVQNTEAFF. The DNA of the CDR3 is TGCAGTGCTAGGGGGACAGGGGTCCAGAACACTGAAGCTTTCTTT.

The chain couples TRBV4-1 to TRBJ2-7; D is possibly TRBD1 or TRBD2 (6 bases each). The CDR3 spans 14 residues. V lost 1 base, J lost 8 bases, and 15 bases lay in between. Germline CDR1 reads MGHRA; CDR2 reads YSYEKL. The CDR3 region has the DNA TGCGCCAGCAGCCAAGGGTACGGGGGCAGGAAGCAGTACTTC. This sequence encodes CASSQGYGGRKQYF.

This clonotype has a count of ten or more. V and J are TRBV7-8 and TRBJ2-1; D ambiguous. There are 17 residues in the CDR3. The V end was cut by 1 base, the J end by 6 bases, with 19 bases between. From germline, CDR1 is SGHVS and CDR2 FQNEAQ. CDR3 in amino acids: CASSLEWSVGLGNEQFF. CDR3 nucleotides: TGTGCCAGCAGCTTAGAGTGGAGCGTAGGCCTTGGCAATGAGCAGTTCTTC.

This clonotype has ten or more counts. The chain carries TRBV12-3 or TRBV12-4 and TRBJ2-7; D unclear. V shed 4 bases and J shed 6 bases, with 16 bases lying between them. The CDR3 extends over 14 amino acids. The CDR3 spells CASSSQPPFGEQYF. The CDR3 nucleotides are TGTGCCAGCAGTTCTCAACCACCCTTCGGCGAGCAGTACTTC.

This clonotype was counted ten times or more. The chain joins TRBV12-3 or TRBV12-4 to TRBJ2-7; D not resolved. CDR3 size: 15 residues. V was shortened by 6 bases and J by 0 bases, with 15 bases between the two germline ends. This CDR3 reads CASSPRPLGSYEQYF. In DNA form, the CDR3 reads TGTGCCAGCAGCCCCCGGCCGTTGGGCTCCTACGAGCAGTACTTC.

This clonotype was picked up a small number of times. CDR3 nucleotide sequence: TGTGCCTGGAGAGCTAGCACAGATACGCAGTATTTT. The encoded protein is CAWRASTDTQYF. The genes are TRBV30 and TRBJ2-3, with D uncertain. The CDR3 runs 12 residues. Trimming took off 3 bases at V and 0 bases at J, with 4 bases between the two ends. The germline V gene has CDR1 GTSNPN and CDR2 SVGIG (reference sequence).

This sequence joins TRBV2 and TRBJ2-2; 10 positions agree with TRBD2. Germline assignment: CDR1 SNHLY and CDR2 FYNNEI. V trimming: 6 bases; J trimming: 1 base; junction bases outside the gene matches: 2. The CDR3 loop spans 15 amino acids. CDR3 coding DNA: TGTGCCAGCAGGTCTAGCGGGGGGAACACCGGGGAGCTGTTTTTT. Protein: CASRSSGGNTGELFF.

This clonotype was seen ten or more times. The CDR3 here is CASSPLAGGSSDTQYF. The CDR3 bases are TGCGCCAGCAGCCCCCTAGCGGGAGGATCGTCAGATACGCAGTATTTT. This sequence joins TRBV4-1 and TRBJ2-3; the match to TRBD2 covers 11 bases. The CDR3 sequence is 16 residues long. Per the germline V gene, CDR1 is MGHRA and CDR2 is YSYEKL. The J segment lost 4 bases and the V segment lost 4 bases, leaving 7 bases of the junction unmatched.

This clonotype was detected ten times or more. The gene calls are TRBV2 and TRBJ2-1, with unresolved D. The CDR3 covers 14 residues. From germline, CDR1 is SNHLY and CDR2 FYNNEI. V lost 7 bases and J lost 7, with 17 bases in between. The CDR3 region is CASINPLVWNEQFF. The CDR3, as DNA: TGTGCCAGCATCAACCCCCTAGTTTGGAATGAGCAGTTCTTC.